This T cell receptor (beta chain) emerged from a study of cytomegalovirus exposure and HLA in healthy donors. Concerning this clone itself: The antigen is not known.

PCR used 60 Vbeta primers and 13 Jbeta primers. This table comes from immunoSEQ multiplex PCR, and its TCRdb copy is limited to in-frame clones, with some not included. The table records 180,000 or so clones, 86% of them present only once. V was pared by 1 base and J by 6 bases, with 20 bases between. The V gene's germline CDR1 is SQVTM and CDR2 ANQGSEA. CDR3 length equals 16 residues. Whole-study results and caveats: Most TCR sequences were seen very rarely across donors, but some public TCRs occurred in many. Analyses of presence/absence relied on an assumption of roughly uniform sequencing depth across donors. One cluster of highly shared sequence variants probably arose as a sequencing artifact. HLA alleles were associated with roughly 17,000 TCR beta sequences in a later analysis at 0.05 false discovery rate.

The sequence was obtained from a woman aged 30 to 39 in good health and CMV-seronegative. V and J are TRBV29-1 and TRBJ2-3, with D possibly TRBD1 on 7 matching bases. Source material: PBMCs. This chain's CDR3 is CSVEGSGGGGRDTQYF. DNA of the CDR3: TGCAGCGTTGAAGGCTCTGGTGGAGGGGGCAGGGATACGCAGTATTTT.